A selection of T cell receptor beta chains follows, all from one sample in a study of identifying expanded T cells in peripheral blood. Data came from immunoSEQ multiplex PCR; TCRdb stores just in-frame clones and leaves some out. The data contain around 90,000 clones, around 89% of them singletons. Sequenced: blood. These receptors all come from a person between 18 and 69 years old in good health. Both conserved end residues are part of each CDR3. Each record gives: D gene, V gene, J gene, CDR3 protein. The D gene is left open where the match is weak.

TRBD2	TRBV5-6	TRBJ2-7	CASSTGLADSYEQYF
.	TRBV5-1	TRBJ1-6	CASSWGTPDPYNSPLHF
.	TRBV6-1	TRBJ1-2	CASSEADGDGNYGYTF
TRBD1	TRBV4-1	TRBJ2-2	CASSSYKGGDGELLF
TRBD1	TRBV9	TRBJ2-1	CASNRDSDYNEQFF
TRBD2	TRBV11-2	TRBJ2-1	CASSPKLAGGLGQFF
.	TRBV7-2	TRBJ2-2	CASSPTTLSDTGELFF
.	TRBV7-8	TRBJ1-4	CASSNQATNEKLFF
.	TRBV5-8	TRBJ1-2	CASSLRGGTEGYTF
.	TRBV10-1	TRBJ2-1	CASSAGDATYNEQFF
.	TRBV6-1	TRBJ2-7	CASSEAGNPPYEQYF
.	TRBV29-1	TRBJ2-5	CSVLRGPETQYF
.	TRBV27	TRBJ1-5	CASSFTSSNQPQHF
.	TRBV7-9	TRBJ1-1	CASSLGAGRNTEAFF
.	TRBV25-1	TRBJ1-1	CASSKGGLNTEAFF
.	TRBV27	TRBJ1-1	CASSLGRRTEAFF
.	TRBV7-9	TRBJ2-7	CASSGWEQYF
.	TRBV18	TRBJ2-1	CASSPELAGTKKPQFF
.	TRBV10-3	TRBJ1-5	CAISHSNQPQHF
TRBD1	TRBV27	TRBJ1-4	CASSSGRGPPNEKLFF
.	TRBV5-6	TRBJ2-5	CASSLKDFWNQETQYF